The clone carrying this T cell receptor (beta chain) appeared many times. The antigen remains unidentified. This sample was taken from a study of Graves' ophthalmopathy and Graves' hyperthyroidism. The study's findings and limits: Sensitivity reached approximately 71% and specificity 72.22% when the model predicted ophthalmopathy progression. Detection in blood was also observed for most expanded thyroid clonotypes above 0.001 frequency. Discrimination between ophthalmopathy and stable hyperthyroidism by a 13-signature model showed roughly 88% sensitivity and almost 83% specificity.

Using RNA transcripts, the TCR beta CDR3 regions were amplified. RT-PCR with HTBI primers came first, then second-round multiplex PCR. TCRdb reanalysed the multiplex PCR reads using MiXCR and keeps one entry per CDR3 protein. The sample has around 590,000 distinct CDR3 sequences; less than 40% are singletons. Orbital computed tomography, together with clinical symptoms, serum thyroxine, TRAb and thyroid ultrasound, was used for diagnosis. The length of the CDR3 is 14 residues. CDR1 and CDR2 from the germline V gene are KGHDR and SFDVKD. V lost 2 bases to trimming and J lost 6 bases; unmatched junction nucleotides: 3.

This sequence joins TRBV24-1 and TRBJ1-5; TRBD1 matches 7 bases. The TCR originated in an adult man with Graves' hyperthyroidism. The material sequenced was peripheral blood or thyroid tissue (not recorded which). As DNA, the CDR3 is TGTGCCACCAGTGATTCATACAGGGGTCAGCCCCAGCATTTT. Protein product: CATSDSYRGQPQHF.